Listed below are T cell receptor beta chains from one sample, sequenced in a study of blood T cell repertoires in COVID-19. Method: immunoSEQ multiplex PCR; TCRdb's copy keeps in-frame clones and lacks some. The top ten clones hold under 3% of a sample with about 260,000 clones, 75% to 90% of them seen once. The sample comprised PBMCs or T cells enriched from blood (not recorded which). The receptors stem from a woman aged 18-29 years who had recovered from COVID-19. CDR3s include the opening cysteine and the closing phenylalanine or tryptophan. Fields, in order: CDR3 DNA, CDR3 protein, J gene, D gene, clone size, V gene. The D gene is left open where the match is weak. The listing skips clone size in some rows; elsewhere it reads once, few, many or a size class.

CDR3nt: TGTGCCAGCAGTGAAGGGGACAGGCCCACACCTAACTATGGCTACACCTTC; CDR3aa: CASSEGDRPTPNYGYTF; j_gene: TRBJ1-2; d_gene: TRBD1; abundance: NA; v_gene: TRBV2
CDR3nt: TGTGCCAGCAGCCAATTCGAGGTGGCGGGCTATGGCTACACCTTC; CDR3aa: CASSQFEVAGYGYTF; j_gene: TRBJ1-2; d_gene: NA; abundance: NA; v_gene: TRBV16
CDR3nt: TGCGCCAGCAGCTCCGGGACAGGGGGACAAGATACGCAGTATTTT; CDR3aa: CASSSGTGGQDTQYF; j_gene: TRBJ2-3; d_gene: TRBD1; abundance: NA; v_gene: TRBV5-1
CDR3nt: TGTGCCAGTACTACAGGGATCTCTGGGGCCAACGTCCTGACTTTC; CDR3aa: CASTTGISGANVLTF; j_gene: TRBJ2-6; d_gene: NA; abundance: NA; v_gene: TRBV28
CDR3nt: TGTGCCAGCGGCCGGGGGGTTGGCACCGGGGAGCTGTTTTTT; CDR3aa: CASGRGVGTGELFF; j_gene: TRBJ2-2; d_gene: TRBD2; abundance: NA; v_gene: TRBV27
CDR3nt: TGTGCCAGCAGCCAATTCACGGACAGGGCGGACGAAAAACTGTTTTTT; CDR3aa: CASSQFTDRADEKLFF; j_gene: TRBJ1-4; d_gene: TRBD1; abundance: NA; v_gene: TRBV3-1/TRBV3-2
CDR3nt: TGTGCCTGGAGTGTACTAGGTGTCGGAAACACCATATATTTT; CDR3aa: CAWSVLGVGNTIYF; j_gene: TRBJ1-3; d_gene: NA; abundance: once; v_gene: TRBV30
CDR3nt: TGTGCCAGCAGCTCACGAGGACAGCCTAGCAATCAGCCCCAGCATTTT; CDR3aa: CASSSRGQPSNQPQHF; j_gene: TRBJ1-5; d_gene: NA; abundance: NA; v_gene: TRBV7-8
CDR3nt: TGTGCCAGCAGTTCCTATTACACAGATACGCAGTATTTT; CDR3aa: CASSSYYTDTQYF; j_gene: TRBJ2-3; d_gene: NA; abundance: NA; v_gene: TRBV6-6
CDR3nt: TGTGCCAGCAAAAGATCCTGGGGGGGCGATGAGACCCAGTACTTC; CDR3aa: CASKRSWGGDETQYF; j_gene: TRBJ2-5; d_gene: NA; abundance: few; v_gene: TRBV11-2
CDR3nt: TGTGCTAGTGGCATACTAGCGGGGGGTAGCAGAGATACGCAGTATTTT; CDR3aa: CASGILAGGSRDTQYF; j_gene: TRBJ2-3; d_gene: TRBD2; abundance: NA; v_gene: TRBV12-5
CDR3nt: TGTGCCAGCAGCGTAGGGGCAGGGGGCCTCACTGAAGCTTTCTTT; CDR3aa: CASSVGAGGLTEAFF; j_gene: TRBJ1-1; d_gene: TRBD1; abundance: NA; v_gene: TRBV9
CDR3nt: TGTGCCAGCAGTGCCCAGACAGGGGGGTATGAGCAGTTCTTC; CDR3aa: CASSAQTGGYEQFF; j_gene: TRBJ2-1; d_gene: TRBD1; abundance: NA; v_gene: TRBV6-4